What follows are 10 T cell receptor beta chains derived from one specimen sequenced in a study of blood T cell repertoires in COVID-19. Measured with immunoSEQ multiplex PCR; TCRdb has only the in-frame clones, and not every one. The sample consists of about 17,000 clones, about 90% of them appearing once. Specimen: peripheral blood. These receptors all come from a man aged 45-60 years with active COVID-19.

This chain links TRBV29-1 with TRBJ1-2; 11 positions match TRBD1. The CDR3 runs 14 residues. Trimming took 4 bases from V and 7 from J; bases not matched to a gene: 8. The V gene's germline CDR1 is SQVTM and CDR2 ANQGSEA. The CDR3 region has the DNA TGCAGCGTTGCCTCCGGGACAGGGGGACGTGGCTACACCTTC. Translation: CSVASGTGGRGYTF.

The CDR3 nucleotides are TGCGCCAGCAGCTTGGAAGCAGGGGACTATGGCTACACCTTC. This sequence encodes CASSLEAGDYGYTF. This rearrangement joins TRBV5-1 to TRBJ1-2, with a possible D match to TRBD1 (6 bases). The germline CDR1 and CDR2 sequences are SGHRS and YFSETQ. Trimming stripped 0 bases from V and 3 bases from J, with 9 bases between. CDR3 length: 14 residues.

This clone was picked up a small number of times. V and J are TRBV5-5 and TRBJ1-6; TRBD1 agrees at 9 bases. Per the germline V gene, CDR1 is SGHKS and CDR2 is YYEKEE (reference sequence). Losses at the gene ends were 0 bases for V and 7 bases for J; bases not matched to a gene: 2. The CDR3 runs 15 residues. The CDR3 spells CASSLAGTGNSPLHF. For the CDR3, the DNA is TGTGCCAGCAGCTTGGCCGGGACAGGGAATTCACCCCTCCACTTT.

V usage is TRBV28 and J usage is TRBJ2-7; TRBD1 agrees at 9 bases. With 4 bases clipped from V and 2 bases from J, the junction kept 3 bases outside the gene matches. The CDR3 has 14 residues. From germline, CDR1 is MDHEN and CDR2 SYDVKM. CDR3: CASSSGQGPYEQYF. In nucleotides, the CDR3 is TGTGCCAGCAGTTCGGGACAGGGCCCCTACGAGCAGTACTTC.

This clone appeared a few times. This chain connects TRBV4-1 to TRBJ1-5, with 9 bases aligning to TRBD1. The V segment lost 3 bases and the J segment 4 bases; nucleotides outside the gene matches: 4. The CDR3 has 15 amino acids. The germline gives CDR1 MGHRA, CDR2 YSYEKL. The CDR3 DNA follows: TGCGCCAGCAGCCAGGACAGGGGAAGGAATCAGCCCCAGCATTTT. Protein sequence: CASSQDRGRNQPQHF.

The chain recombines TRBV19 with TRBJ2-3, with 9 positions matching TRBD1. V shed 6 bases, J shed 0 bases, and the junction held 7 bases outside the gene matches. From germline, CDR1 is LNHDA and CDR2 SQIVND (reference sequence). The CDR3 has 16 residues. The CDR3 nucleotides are TGTGCCAGTAGGGTAAGGGGACAGGGTAGCACAGATACGCAGTATTTT. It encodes CASRVRGQGSTDTQYF. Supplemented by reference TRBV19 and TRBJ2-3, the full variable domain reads DGGITQSPKYLFRKEGQNVTLSCEQNLNHDAMYWYRQDPGQGLRLIYYSQIVNDFQKGDIAEGYSVSREKKESFPLTVTSAQKNPTAFYLCASRVRGQGSTDTQYFGPGTRLTVL.

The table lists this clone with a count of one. CDR3: CASSLYTGGEQYF. The CDR3 coding sequence is TGTGCCAGCAGCTTATATACAGGCGGCGAGCAGTACTTC. The rearrangement uses TRBV7-2 and TRBJ2-7; tentatively, D is TRBD1 (5 bases). The CDR3 has 13 residues. V lost 2 bases and J lost 6, with 11 bases in between. The germline gives CDR1 SGHTA, CDR2 FQGNSA.

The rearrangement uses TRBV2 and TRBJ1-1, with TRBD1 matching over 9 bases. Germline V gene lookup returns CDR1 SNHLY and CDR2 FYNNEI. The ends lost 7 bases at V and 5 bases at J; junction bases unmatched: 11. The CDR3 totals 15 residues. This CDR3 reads CASIIGQGRGTEAFF. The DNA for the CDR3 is TGTGCCAGCATCATAGGACAGGGGAGGGGAACTGAAGCTTTCTTT.

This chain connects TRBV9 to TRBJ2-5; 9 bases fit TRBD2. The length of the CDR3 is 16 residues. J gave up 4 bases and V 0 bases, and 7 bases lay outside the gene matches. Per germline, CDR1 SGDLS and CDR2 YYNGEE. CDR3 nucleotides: TGTGCCAGCAGCGTAGGACCTAGCGGGAACCTAGAGACCCAGTACTTC. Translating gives CASSVGPSGNLETQYF.

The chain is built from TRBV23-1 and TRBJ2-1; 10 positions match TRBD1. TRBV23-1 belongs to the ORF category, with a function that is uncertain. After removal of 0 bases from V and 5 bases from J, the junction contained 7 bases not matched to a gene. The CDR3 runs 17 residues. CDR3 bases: TGCGCCAGCAGTCAATCTCTCGGGACAGGGGCCGACAATGAGCAGTTCTTC. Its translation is CASSQSLGTGADNEQFF.